Below, one TCR beta chain is given with its context. These data come from a study of T cell changes during pregnancy in multiple sclerosis. Sequenced by immunoSEQ multiplex PCR; TCRdb stores in-frame clones only, minus some. The sample shows tens of thousands of clones, about nine tenths of them seen only once. Germline V lookup: CDR1 SGHRS, CDR2 YFSETQ. J lost 7 bases, V lost 0 bases, and 14 bases had no gene match. The CDR3 consists of 18 residues. V is TRBV5-1 and J is TRBJ2-1, with 9 positions matching TRBD1. The receptor comes from a female donor in good health, enrolled as a control in a pregnancy study. The material sequenced was peripheral blood, taken in the third trimester of pregnancy. DNA of the CDR3: TGCGCCAGCAGCTTGGTAGGGACAGGGTCAAGGGGCAGGAATGAGCAGTTCTTC. This sequence encodes CASSLVGTGSRGRNEQFF.